What follows are 7 T cell receptor beta chains derived from one specimen sequenced in a study of a mutant IDH1 vaccine in newly diagnosed glioma. The time point here: baseline, week 1 (first vaccination visit). This sample's treatment: pre-vaccination baseline after standard-of-care therapy. Measured with immunoSEQ multiplex PCR; TCRdb has only the in-frame clones, and not every one. The sample carries under 80,000 clones, 80% to 90% recorded once. The sample here was PBMCs, taken from a glioma patient treated with radiotherapy, temozolomide or both. These receptors originate from a young man with glioma.

The chain is built from TRBV2 and TRBJ1-5; 7 bases match TRBD1. This CDR3 has 13 residues. The germline V gene has CDR1 SNHLY and CDR2 FYNNEI. The V and J ends lost 4 bases and 4 bases, in that order; junction bases with no gene match: 1. The CDR3: CASSGQGNQPQHF. Here the CDR3 DNA reads TGTGCCAGCAGTGGACAGGGAAATCAGCCCCAGCATTTT.

The chain couples TRBV5-4 to TRBJ2-3, with D possibly TRBD1 on 5 matching bases. CDR1 SGHNT and CDR2 YYREEE come from the germline V gene (reference sequence). V was pared by 0 bases and J by 0 bases, with 11 bases between. This CDR3 comprises 16 residues. The CDR3 spells CASSLGRAGSTDTQYF. CDR3 coding DNA: TGTGCCAGCAGCTTGGGTCGCGCAGGGAGCACAGATACGCAGTATTTT.

This chain links TRBV21-1 with TRBJ2-6; the D segment call TRBD1 is taken from the table without a DNA check. TRBV21-1 is a listed pseudogene. CDR3 size: 20 residues. In DNA, the CDR3 is TGTGCCAGCAGCAAACCGAAATTCAGGGGGCCCGGCTCTGGGGCCAACGTCCTGACTTTC. Amino acids: CASSKPKFRGPGSGANVLTF.

Of note for this clone: One end of the junction fails to match germline, which may point to a read error. The same CDR3 arises from other DNA sequences in this sample as well. The rearrangement uses TRBV7-2 and TRBJ2-7; TRBD2 aligns across 8 bases. The CDR3 has 15 residues. The germline CDR1 and CDR2 sequences are SGHTA and FQGNSA. CDR3 in amino acids: CASSLTRGGTYEQYF. CDR3 coding DNA: TGCGCCAGCAGCTTGACTCGCGGGGGGACCTACGAGCAGTACTTC.

This chain joins TRBV7-8 and TRBJ1-5; no clear D gene. V was clipped by 0 bases and J by 6 bases, with 12 bases between them. CDR3 length: 15 residues. CDR1 SGHVS and CDR2 FQNEAQ come from the germline V gene. For the CDR3, the DNA is TGTGCCAGCAGCTTAGCCATCTTGGGGAGTCAGCCCCAGCATTTT. It specifies CASSLAILGSQPQHF.

V gene TRBV19 combines with J gene TRBJ1-5; TRBD1 matches at 8 bases. CDR3 length equals 16 residues. After removal of 4 bases from V and 4 bases from J, the junction contained 9 bases not matched to a gene. The germline V gene encodes CDR1 LNHDA and CDR2 SQIVND (reference sequence). The CDR3 DNA is TGTGCCAGTAGTACCTCCGTGGGACAGGCGAATCAGCCCCAGCATTTT. This sequence encodes CASSTSVGQANQPQHF.

This clone was picked up one time. V is TRBV14 and J is TRBJ1-4; the D is unclear. The V gene's germline CDR1 is SGHDN and CDR2 FVKESK. V lost 2 bases and J lost 14, with 18 bases in between. This CDR3 contains 14 residues. In DNA, the CDR3 is TGTGCCAGCAGCCAAACAAGAACAGTGGGGAATCTGTTTTTT. Protein sequence: CASSQTRTVGNLFF.